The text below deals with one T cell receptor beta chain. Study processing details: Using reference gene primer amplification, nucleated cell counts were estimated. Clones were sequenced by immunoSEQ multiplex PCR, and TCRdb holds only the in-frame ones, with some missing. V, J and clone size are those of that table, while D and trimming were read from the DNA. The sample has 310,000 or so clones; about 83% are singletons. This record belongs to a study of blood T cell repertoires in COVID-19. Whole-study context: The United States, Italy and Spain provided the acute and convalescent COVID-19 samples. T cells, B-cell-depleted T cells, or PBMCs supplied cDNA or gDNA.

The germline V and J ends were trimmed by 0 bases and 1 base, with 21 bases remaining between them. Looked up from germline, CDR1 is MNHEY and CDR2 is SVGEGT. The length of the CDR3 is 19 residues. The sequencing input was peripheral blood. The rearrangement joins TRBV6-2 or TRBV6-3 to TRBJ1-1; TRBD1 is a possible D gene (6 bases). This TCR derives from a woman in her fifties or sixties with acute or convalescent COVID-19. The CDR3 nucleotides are TGTGCCAGCAGTTACTCGATTCGGGCAGGGGCAGTCCAGAACACTGAAGCTTTCTTT. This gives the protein CASSYSIRAGAVQNTEAFF.